This TCR beta chain was identified during a study of cytomegalovirus exposure and HLA in healthy donors. Study results and limitations: An assumption of roughly uniform sequencing depth across donors underlay the presence/absence analyses. A likely sequencing artifact accounted for one observed cluster of highly shared sequence variants.

The primer mix had 60 Vbeta and 13 Jbeta primers. The repertoire was sequenced with immunoSEQ multiplex PCR; TCRdb's copy has only in-frame clones and lacks some. The sample includes about 130,000 clones, around 77% seen only once; the top ten take over 1.5%. Germline CDR1 MNHEY, CDR2 SMNVEV (reference sequence). The CDR3 is made up of 15 amino acids. V gave up 6 bases and J gave up 4 bases; unmatched junction bases: 9. About this clone itself: Its specificity is unknown.

The source material was PBMCs. The origin of this receptor is a woman in her forties or fifties in good health and CMV-seronegative. The chain has TRBV27 and TRBJ2-3; 8 bases fit TRBD1. DNA for the CDR3: TGTGCCAGCAGCCCAGCAGGGGGCAGGTCAGATACGCAGTATTTT. This translates into CASSPAGGRSDTQYF.